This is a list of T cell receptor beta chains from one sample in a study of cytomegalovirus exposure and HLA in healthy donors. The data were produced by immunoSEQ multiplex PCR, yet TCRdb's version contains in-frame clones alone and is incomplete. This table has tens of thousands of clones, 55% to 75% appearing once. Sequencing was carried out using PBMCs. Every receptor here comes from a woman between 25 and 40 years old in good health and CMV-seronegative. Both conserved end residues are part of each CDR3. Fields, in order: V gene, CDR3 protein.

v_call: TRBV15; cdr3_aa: CATSGGAYQETQYF
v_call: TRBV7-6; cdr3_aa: CASSYREKTEAFF
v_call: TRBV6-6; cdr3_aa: CASRTVGYEQYF
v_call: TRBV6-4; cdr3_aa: CASSEKLADTDTQYF
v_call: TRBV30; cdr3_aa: CAWSPGLAGAETQYF
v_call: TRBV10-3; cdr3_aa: CAISASHKETQYF
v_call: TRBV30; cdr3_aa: CAWSVSRTGGSGNTIYF
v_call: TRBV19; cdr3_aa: CASKVRGNQPQHF
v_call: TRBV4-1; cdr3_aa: CASSQASPSYEQYF
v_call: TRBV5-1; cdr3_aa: CASSPATSGILNEQFF
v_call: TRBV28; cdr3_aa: CASREPLAHSNQPQHF
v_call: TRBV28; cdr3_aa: CASSSDRGFHGYTF
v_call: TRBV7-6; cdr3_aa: CASSLAHGQGYEQYF
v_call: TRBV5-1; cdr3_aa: CASSLRQGANEQFF
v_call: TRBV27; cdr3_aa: CASSLAGNTEAFF
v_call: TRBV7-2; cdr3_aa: CASSEGSYEQYF
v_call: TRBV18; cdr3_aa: CASSPSLSWRLPNSPLHF
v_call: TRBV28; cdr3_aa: CASSLDSYGYTF
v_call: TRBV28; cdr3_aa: CASSLRGLASYTSVFYEQYF
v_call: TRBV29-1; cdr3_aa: CSAGTVEETQYF
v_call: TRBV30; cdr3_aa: CAWSARGGGTEAFF
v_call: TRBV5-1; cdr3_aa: CASSLPGTGTDTQYF
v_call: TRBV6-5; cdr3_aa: CASSTTGWSQPQHF
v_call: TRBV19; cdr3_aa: CASSGSGGPYEQYF
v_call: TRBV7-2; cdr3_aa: CASSSIPNEQFF
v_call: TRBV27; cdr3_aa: CASSPKDRVGQPQHF
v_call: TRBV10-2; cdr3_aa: CASSEGGRSYEQYF
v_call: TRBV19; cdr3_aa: CASSIGGSTVNTEAFF
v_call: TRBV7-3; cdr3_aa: CASSNPGQEDNEQFF
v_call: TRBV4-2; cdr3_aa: CASSPRGDKNSPLHF
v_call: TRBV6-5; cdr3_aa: CASSTKGGGTGELFF
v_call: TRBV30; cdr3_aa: CAWAQVNTEAFF
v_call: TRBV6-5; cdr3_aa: CASSYQSATDTQYF
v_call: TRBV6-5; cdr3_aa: CASSYGQLNTEAFF
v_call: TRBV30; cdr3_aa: CAWRPTSGGTDTQYF
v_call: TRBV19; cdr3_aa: CASSITFLNTEAFF
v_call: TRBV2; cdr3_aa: CASRRLAGGRGETQYF